This TCR beta chain was profiled in a study of patients and donors after allogeneic stem cell transplantation. Trimming pared 5 bases from V and 1 base from J, leaving 18 bases between. This CDR3 is 17 amino acids long. Germline values: CDR1 SGHTA, CDR2 FQGNSA. TCRdb used MiXCR to reprocess the RT-PCR reads, holding one entry per CDR3 protein. Of 1,500 to 2,000 distinct CDR3 sequences listed, about 14% are singletons. This clonotype rates as large. The receptor was isolated from a human donor who was either an allogeneic HSCT recipient or a stem cell or donor lymphocyte infusion donor (not recorded which). It is not recorded whose cells these are; they may come from a transplant donor. The source material was blood, either unsorted or a sorted T cell fraction (not recorded which). V gene TRBV7-2 combines with J gene TRBJ2-4; weak D call: TRBD1 (5 bases). The CDR3 region has the DNA TGTGCCAGCAGCCTTGACAGACTTGACTGGGCCAAAAACATTCAGTACTTC. Translation: CASSLDRLDWAKNIQYF.